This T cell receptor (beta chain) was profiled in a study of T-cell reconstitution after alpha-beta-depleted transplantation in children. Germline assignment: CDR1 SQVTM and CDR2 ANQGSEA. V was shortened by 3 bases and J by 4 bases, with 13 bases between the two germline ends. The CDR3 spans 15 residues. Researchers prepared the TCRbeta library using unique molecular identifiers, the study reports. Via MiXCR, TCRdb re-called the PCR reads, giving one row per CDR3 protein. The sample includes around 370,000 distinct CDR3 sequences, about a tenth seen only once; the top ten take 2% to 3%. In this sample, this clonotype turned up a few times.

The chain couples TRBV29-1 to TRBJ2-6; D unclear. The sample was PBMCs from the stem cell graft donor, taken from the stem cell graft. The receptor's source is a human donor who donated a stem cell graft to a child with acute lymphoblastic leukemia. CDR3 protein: CSVEGWGGGANVLTF. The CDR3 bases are TGCAGCGTTGAGGGTTGGGGTGGCGGGGCCAACGTCCTGACTTTC.